What follows describes a single TCR beta chain. The assay was immunoSEQ multiplex PCR, and TCRdb's table has in-frame clones only and misses some. The sample lists about 120,000 clones, 85% to 95% seen once, with roughly 6% in the top ten. The data are from a study of T cell changes during pregnancy in multiple sclerosis. The V gene end was trimmed by 6 bases and the J gene end by 0 bases; junction bases not matched to a gene: 5. Germline V gives CDR1 SNHLY, CDR2 FYNNEI. The CDR3 covers 15 residues. The TCR originated in a female donor with multiple sclerosis, enrolled in a pregnancy study. V is TRBV2 and J is TRBJ1-5; 7 bases are shared with TRBD1. The material was peripheral blood, obtained before pregnancy. CDR3 protein: CASSATGSSNQPQHF. CDR3 nucleotide sequence: TGTGCCAGCAGCGCGACAGGGAGTAGCAATCAGCCCCAGCATTTT.